A single TCR beta chain is shown here with its context. This clone was seen only once. Its antigen target is currently unknown. Base quality data are lacking; no much larger clone is found one base away. In total, 666 healthy bone marrow donors made up the cohort. At the time of sampling, all cohort members were nominally healthy, though unrecorded immune exposures were likely present. The donor tested CMV seronegative, placing the donor among the 300 to 450 seronegative members of the cohort. A peripheral blood sample was provided by each donor, and peripheral blood mononuclear cells were used for TCR beta sequencing. The Qiagen DNeasy Blood Extraction Kit was used to extract genomic DNA from the blood cell samples. The receptor library was made with the immunoSEQ multiplex PCR assay. The multiplex PCR relied on a mix of 60 forward primers for TCR Vbeta segments and 13 reverse primers for TCR Jbeta segments. Amplification of the CDR3 region of rearranged TCR beta genes was performed with a multiplex PCR assay on genomic DNA. The Illumina HiSeq System was used to sequence the amplified TCR beta libraries as 87-base-pair reads. Per the original workflow: A later analysis tallied roughly 78 million unique TCR beta chains across the 666 repertoires, and about 10 million of those chains were shared by two or more donors. Raw reads were error-corrected and collapsed into unique sequences by a nearest-neighbor algorithm in which closely related sequences were merged to remove PCR and sequencing errors. To assign V, D and J gene segments, CDR3 sequences were aligned to IMGT reference sequences. For a sequence to be retained, a match of at least six nucleotides was required to both a V gene segment and a J gene segment. Rearrangements were called productive when the CDR3 lacked stop codons and stayed in frame with V and J; all others were non-productive. CDR3 was defined according to IMGT convention as the region running from the second conserved V-encoded cysteine to the conserved J-encoded phenylalanine. Sequences without an unambiguous match to a single V gene segment were excluded from the earlier analysis of 450 to 650 of the donors. In an earlier analysis of 500 to 750 of the donors, V segments were called functional above 56.7% productive rearrangements and were called segregating when the between-donor standard deviation exceeded 5%. A statistical classification framework was developed to diagnose cytomegalovirus status using the catalog of TCR beta chain sequences. V and J gene assignment, in a later analysis, came from comparing TCR nucleotide sequences with IMGT/GENE-DB human TR gene sequences. In a later analysis, CDR3 sequences and most-parsimonious VDJ recombination scenarios were assigned using the TCRdist pipeline. A later analysis defined each TCR beta chain by its CDR3 amino acid sequence plus V-gene family, and excluded reads lacking a unique V-gene family. As a way to deal with suspected cross-contamination and a sequencing artifact, a later analysis dropped hundreds of nucleotide sequences that were highly shared and had low generation probability. In a later analysis, a clonal expansion index for each public chain was calculated from normalized within-repertoire ranks of inferred template counts. Generation probabilities in a later analysis came from a VDJ recombination model fitted to out-of-frame rearrangements, and those results were checked against IGoR. Hypergeometric tests were used in a later analysis to score TCR-TCR, TCR-HLA and TCR-CMV co-occurrence, with a repertoire-size bias correction applied to the TCR pairs. To estimate false discovery rates, a later analysis permuted the HLA or CMV assignments 20 times. In a later analysis, co-occurring TCRs were grouped with DBSCAN, and TCRdist sequence similarity was added when clustering was performed within HLA-allele-positive subsets. For co-occurrence clustering, repertoires with fewer than 30,000 or more than 120,000 public chains were excluded, along with roughly 5 repertoires with anomalous nucleotide sharing. This is the immuneACCESS table as TCRdb keeps it, with only in-frame sequences that have V and J called. A part of the clones is gone; compared with another copy, unresolved V genes explain less than half, and the rest is unexplained. Clone size and the V and J calls come from that table; the DNA yielded D and trimming. This sample comprises about 200,000 clones, 60% to 80% of them detected only once. The biggest ten clones account for 3% to 4.5% of the sample.

Cut back by 3 bases and 2 bases, the V and J ends lie 17 bases apart. The CDR3 sequence holds 17 residues, the cysteine and phenylalanine included. The retained sequence is limited to the CDR3, 51 bases, with the frame set at the first base. CDR1 and CDR2, looked up from the germline V gene (reference sequence), are MNHEY and SMNVEV. This sample is part of a study of cytomegalovirus exposure and HLA in healthy donors (dated by TCRdb to 2015 to 2018). Describing the broader study: According to an earlier analysis of 450 to 650 of the donors, 200 million or so T cells yielded 117 million unique TCR beta sequences and 276 Gb of sequence data. About 320 gigabases of sequencing data and roughly 90 million unique TCR sequences were included in an early release covering about 620 HLA-typed donors. Among the roughly 430 genotyped donors, approximately 82% belonged to the genetic ancestry cluster associated with self-reported Caucasian donors. The study aimed to test whether signatures of past pathogen exposure could be identified by cataloging public T cell receptors. The study used immunosequencing to profile the T cell repertoires of about 670 subjects and linked those repertoires to cytomegalovirus serostatus. In addition to the first cohort of 666 subjects, a separate validation cohort of 130 or so different subjects was used. High-throughput TCR immunosequencing, statistical association of individual TCRs with disease status, and machine learning were combined to predict cytomegalovirus infection status. To study patterns of TCR occurrence, a later analysis re-analyzed previously published TCR beta repertoires from under 750 donors and added high-resolution HLA genotyping. Rather than drawing on any new phenotypic data, the later analysis identified candidate immune exposures from TCR beta sequences and the way those sequences occurred across donors. An earlier analysis of several hundred of the donors used high-throughput TCR beta sequencing to judge whether each TCR beta V gene segment behaved as functional or pseudogenic. Donor age, sex, ethnicity and CMV serostatus were collected together with the repertoire data. A later genetic analysis used genome-wide SNP genotypes for about 55% of the 666 donors, treating that subset as a discovery cohort. All discovery cohort repertoires had been generated using a single sequencing platform. HLA typing covered class I and class II loci at four-digit resolution. Typing coverage differed by locus: A, B, C, DRB1 and DQB1 were typed in about 620-640 donors, DQA1 in about 510, DPA1 in approximately 610, and DPB1 in 450 to 480. Four or five DR-DQ haplotypes were handled as single units for association and clustering because linkage in the cohort was strong. Across around 400 genotyped donors of the cohort, an average of about 240,000 unique TCR beta nucleotide sequences per donor were sequenced, and approximately 17% of those sequences were non-productive.

The research as a whole found: Linkage disequilibrium might explain the correlated functional status among segregating V segments, but an unknown experimental factor could not be ruled out. The authors suggested that the approach could potentially be generalized to other disease states and immunological phenotypes. A further reported finding was that TCR beta sequences accurately predicted the HLA-A and HLA-B alleles for most subjects in the first cohort. In a later analysis, the rate of TCR association differed among HLA loci, with DRB1 alleles having the most associated TCRs and HLA-C alleles having the fewest. In a later analysis, HLA-associated TCR beta chains were found to be more clonally expanded and to have lower generation probabilities than equally common non-associated chains. In vitro tests confirmed that a few of the cytomegalovirus-associated TCR beta chains recognize cytomegalovirus antigens. Immune exposure information for the cohort was limited to CMV serostatus. According to a later analysis, parvovirus B19, influenza, CMV and Epstein-Barr virus appeared linked to several top co-occurrence clusters. According to a later genetic analysis, donors in an Asian-associated ancestry cluster had fewer N-insertions in productive TCRs than the approximately 670-donor mean. Because counts were too low, approximately 15 rarely observed V segments, including chromosome 9 orphons, were excluded from the earlier analysis of a few hundred of the donors. A later genetic analysis associated a missense DCLRE1C variant with V-gene and J-gene trimming of TCR beta chains, and an independent cohort replicated the association. Most TCR sequences were observed very rarely across donors, whereas some public TCRs were present in many individuals. In an earlier analysis of 587 of the donors, most TCR beta V segments were observed in productive rearrangements about 87% or about 30% of the time, broadly matching IMGT annotations. The presence/absence analyses assumed that sequencing depth was roughly uniform across donors, and that assumption may not be true. In the study, 164 TCR beta chains were listed as associated with cytomegalovirus. Assigning TCR associations to individual alleles was difficult when HLA alleles, especially DR and DQ, strongly co-occurred. Because some donors lacked HLA typing at each locus, the association tests relied only on the typed subset. In a later analysis, most CMV-associated TCR beta chains were found to appear HLA-restricted, with HLA associations seemingly driven largely by CMV exposure. The 87-base-pair reads could not distinguish some IMGT-functional V segments, including TRBV6-2 and TRBV6-3, so those segments were excluded. The sequencing pipeline was judged likely to have produced a cluster of highly shared sequence variants as a technical artifact. The classifier was reported to diagnose cytomegalovirus status with high specificity and sensitivity in both the original and validation cohorts. Only TCR beta chains were sequenced in this cohort, and the absence of alpha or paired-chain data limited detectable features. A later analysis associated about 17,000 TCR beta sequences with specific HLA alleles at a false discovery rate of 0.05.

Specimen: PBMCs. This TCR was sampled from a male donor in good health and CMV-seronegative. Recombination linked TRBV27 to TRBJ1-3; the D gene is not confidently resolved. The CDR3 loop reads CASSLSPPGRTGNTIYF. At the DNA level, the sequence is TGTGCCAGCAGTTTGAGTCCCCCTGGGAGGACTGGAAACACCATATATTTT.